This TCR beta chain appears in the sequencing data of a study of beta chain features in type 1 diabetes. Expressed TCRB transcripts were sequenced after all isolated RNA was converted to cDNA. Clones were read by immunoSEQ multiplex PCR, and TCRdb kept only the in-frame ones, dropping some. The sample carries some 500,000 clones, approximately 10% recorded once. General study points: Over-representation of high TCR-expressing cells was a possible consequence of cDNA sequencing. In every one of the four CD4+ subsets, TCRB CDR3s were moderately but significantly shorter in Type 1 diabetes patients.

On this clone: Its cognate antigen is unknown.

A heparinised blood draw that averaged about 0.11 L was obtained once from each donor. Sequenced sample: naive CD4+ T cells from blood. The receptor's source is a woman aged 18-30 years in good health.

The CDR3 sequence: CASFGVGSYNEQFF. In DNA, the CDR3 is TGCGCCAGCTTCGGGGTTGGGTCCTACAATGAGCAGTTCTTC. The gene calls are TRBV5-1 and TRBJ2-1; D may be TRBD2 (5 bases). Germline lookup yields CDR1 SGHRS and CDR2 YFSETQ. The V gene lost 7 bases and the J gene lost 1 base, with 12 bases spanning the gap. The CDR3 spans 14 residues.